These 13 T cell receptor beta chains were sequenced from one sample in a study of patients and donors after allogeneic stem cell transplantation. TCRdb reprocessed the RT-PCR reads via MiXCR and lists one record per CDR3 protein. Counted here are about a million distinct CDR3 sequences, around 17% occurring once; the ten biggest clones make up around 6%. The specimen was blood, either unsorted or a sorted T cell fraction (not recorded which). These receptors all stem from a human donor who was either an allogeneic HSCT recipient or a stem cell or donor lymphocyte infusion donor (not recorded which). It is not recorded whose cells these are; they may come from a transplant donor.

The chain carries TRBV7-3 and TRBJ2-1, with D perhaps matching TRBD1 or TRBD2 (5 bases each). CDR3 size: 18 residues. CDR1 SGHTA and CDR2 FQGTGA come from the germline V gene. Trimming removed 1 base from V and 0 bases from J, with 16 bases in between. DNA of the CDR3: TGTGCCAGCAGCTTAAGGTCCCTCGGGACGGGCTCCTACAATGAGCAGTTCTTC. Protein: CASSLRSLGTGSYNEQFF.

CDR3 bases: TGTGCCAGCAGCGGACGGGACAGGGATGACTATGGCTACACCTTC. Translating gives CASSGRDRDDYGYTF. V and J are TRBV7-9 and TRBJ1-2, with TRBD1 matching 9 bases. The trim removed 5 bases at V and 3 bases at J, leaving 7 bases unmatched. The CDR3 is made up of 15 amino acids. Germline V gene lookup returns CDR1 SEHNR and CDR2 FQNEAQ (reference sequence).

The table lists this clonotype with a few counts. The V and J genes are TRBV5-1 and TRBJ2-1; the D gene is possibly TRBD2 (5 bases). V dropped 0 bases and J dropped 11 bases, with 24 bases sitting between them. There are 17 residues in the CDR3. Germline V CDR1 and CDR2: SGHRS, YFSETQ. CDR3: CASSLESLGRSGGKQFF. In nucleotides, the CDR3 is TGCGCCAGCAGCTTGGAAAGCCTCGGACGGTCTGGAGGTAAGCAGTTCTTC.

The chain has TRBV11-2 and TRBJ2-7, with TRBD2 matching over 9 bases. V was clipped by 5 bases and J by 2 bases; unmatched bases: 7. There are 15 residues in the CDR3. Per germline, CDR1 SGHAT and CDR2 FQNNGV. For the CDR3, the DNA is TGTGCCAGCAGCCAGGGACTAGCAATCGCCTACGAGCAGTACTTC. Protein sequence: CASSQGLAIAYEQYF.

This clonotype was seen a handful of times. A much larger clone lies a single base off, so this may be a read error. CDR3 region: CASSFFGELFF. The DNA for the CDR3 is TGTGCCAGCAGCTTTTTCGGGGAGCTGTTTTTT. This chain connects TRBV11-2 to TRBJ2-2; no firm D call. This CDR3 is 11 amino acids long. The V end was cut by 3 bases, the J end by 7 bases, with 3 bases between. CDR1 is SGHAT and CDR2 is FQNNGV in the germline V gene.

This chain uses TRBV29-1 with TRBJ2-2; 9 nucleotides match TRBD2. J lost 4 bases, V lost 7 bases, and 13 bases had no gene match. This CDR3 is 16 amino acids long. Germline-derived CDR1 and CDR2 are SQVTM and ANQGSEA. This CDR3 is CSALISGSWVTGELFF. The CDR3 region has the DNA TGCAGCGCCCTTATTAGCGGGAGTTGGGTCACCGGGGAGCTGTTTTTT.

V usage is TRBV19 and J usage is TRBJ2-1; D is uncertain. This CDR3 region has 13 residues. Germline V lookup: CDR1 LNHDA, CDR2 SQIVND (reference sequence). V shed 3 bases and J shed 12 bases, with 15 bases lying between them. The CDR3, as DNA: TGTGCCAGTAGTATCGAGAGCCGTCTCAGGCAGTTCTTC. Translation gives CASSIESRLRQFF.

The rearrangement links TRBV5-1 to TRBJ2-1; D is ambiguous. The germline V and J ends were trimmed by 5 bases and 7 bases, with 16 bases remaining between them. This CDR3 region has 14 residues. The germline gives CDR1 SGHRS, CDR2 YFSETQ. The CDR3 spells CASSSGPKKNEQFF. The CDR3 DNA is TGCGCCAGCAGTTCCGGGCCAAAAAAGAATGAGCAGTTCTTC. The full variable domain, in which reference TRBV5-1 and TRBJ2-1 provide the parts outside the CDR3, is KAGVTQTPRYLIKTRGQQVTLSCSPISGHRSVSWYQQTPGQGLQFLFEYFSETQRNKGNFPGRFSGRQFSNSRSEMNVSTLELGDSALYLCASSSGPKKNEQFFGPGTRLTVL.

The CDR3 sequence: CASSEVGTYHSNQPQHF. The CDR3 DNA is TGTGCCAGCAGTGAAGTCGGGACCTATCATAGCAATCAGCCCCAGCATTTT. The chain links TRBV6-1 to TRBJ1-5; tentatively, D is TRBD1 (5 bases). The CDR3 loop spans 17 amino acids. The germline V gene encodes CDR1 MNHNS and CDR2 SASEGT. The V end lost 1 base, the J end lost 0 bases, and 13 bases lay between the germline ends.

This chain joins TRBV12-3 or TRBV12-4 and TRBJ2-3, with D perhaps matching TRBD1 (6 bases). The CDR3 is 16 amino acids. V was cut by 6 bases and J by 3 bases, with 19 bases left in between. CDR3 region: CASSPGVRRGTDTQYF. CDR3 nucleotides: TGTGCCAGCAGCCCAGGGGTGCGGAGAGGTACAGATACGCAGTATTTT.

CDR3 residues: CASSLTAPSGQPQHF. CDR3 coding DNA: TGTGCCAGCAGCCTGACGGCCCCGTCGGGCCAGCCCCAGCATTTT. The chain employs TRBV7-8 and TRBJ1-5; D is unresolved. The CDR3 has 15 amino acids. Trimming stripped 5 bases from V and 7 bases from J, with 18 bases between. CDR1 SGHVS and CDR2 FQNEAQ come from the germline V gene.

This clonotype was detected a few times. V usage is TRBV4-1 and J usage is TRBJ2-1; 9 positions match TRBD2. Germline CDR1 reads MGHRA; CDR2 reads YSYEKL. This CDR3 is 13 amino acids long. V lost 3 bases and J lost 10; bases outside the gene matches: 4. Here the CDR3 reads CASSHPLAGEQFF. In nucleotides, the CDR3 is TGCGCCAGCAGCCATCCCCTAGCGGGGGAGCAGTTCTTC.

The table lists this clonotype with many counts. This chain joins TRBV20-1 and TRBJ1-2; perhaps TRBD1 as D (6 bases). Germline V gene sequence: CDR1 DFQATT, CDR2 SNEGSKA (reference sequence). The CDR3 is 15 amino acids. The germline V and J ends were trimmed by 0 bases and 4 bases, with 15 bases remaining between them. The CDR3 region is CSARDGQLRTYGYTF. The DNA for the CDR3 is TGCAGTGCTAGAGACGGACAGTTGAGGACCTATGGCTACACCTTC.